The 32 T cell receptor beta chains listed next were all sequenced from one sample in a study. TCRdb recomputed calls from the 5' RACE reads with MiXCR, one row per CDR3 protein. The sample has under 65,000 distinct CDR3 sequences, roughly 20% seen once. The sorted Tregs were CD4+CD25+CD127-/low cells. Sample: tumor-infiltrating Tregs sorted from the breast tumor. The receptors stem from a female donor with breast cancer.

This rearrangement joins TRBV20-1 to TRBJ1-2; D is unclear. This CDR3 region has 11 residues. The germline V gene has CDR1 DFQATT and CDR2 SNEGSKA (reference sequence). V was trimmed by 7 bases and J by 5 bases, leaving 11 bases between them. The CDR3 region is CSVSRIYGYTF. As DNA, the CDR3 is TGCAGTGTGAGCAGGATATATGGCTACACCTTC.

The chain carries TRBV27 and TRBJ2-7; 7 bases agree with TRBD1. V lost 6 bases to trimming and J lost 4 bases; unmatched junction nucleotides: 9. The germline V gene encodes CDR1 MNHEY and CDR2 SMNVEV (reference sequence). The CDR3 totals 14 residues. CDR3 loop: CASSRPGQQYEQYF. The DNA for the CDR3 is TGTGCCAGCAGCCGCCCGGGACAGCAATACGAGCAGTACTTC.

The chain carries TRBV7-9 and TRBJ2-3; D remains ambiguous. The V end lost 6 bases, the J end lost 1 base, and 17 bases lay between the germline ends. The CDR3 has 16 residues. Per the germline V gene, CDR1 is SEHNR and CDR2 is FQNEAQ (reference sequence). The CDR3 loop reads CASSRAFGERTDTQYF. The CDR3 DNA reads as TGTGCCAGCAGTCGTGCCTTCGGAGAGCGCACAGATACGCAGTATTTT.

The chain is built from TRBV9 and TRBJ2-1; 11 bases agree with TRBD2. V trimming: 1 base; J trimming: 3 bases; junction bases outside the gene matches: 0. The CDR3 sequence is 15 residues long. Germline-derived CDR1 and CDR2 are SGDLS and YYNGEE. CDR3 sequence (DNA): TGTGCCAGCAGCGTAACTAGCGGGAGCTACAATGAGCAGTTCTTC. Protein sequence: CASSVTSGSYNEQFF.

The chain recombines TRBV18 with TRBJ2-1, with 9 bases that match TRBD2. The J segment lost 3 bases and the V segment lost 3 bases, leaving 3 bases of the junction unmatched. CDR3 length equals 15 residues. In germline, CDR1 is KGHSH, CDR2 LQKENI. CDR3 nucleotide sequence: TGTGCCAGCTCACCGGGGACTAGCTACTACAATGAGCAGTTCTTC. Translated: CASSPGTSYYNEQFF.

This clonotype was counted at least ten times. The chain joins TRBV7-9 to TRBJ1-1, with D maybe TRBD1 (6 bases). CDR3 size: 15 residues. Looked up from germline, CDR1 is SEHNR and CDR2 is FQNEAQ (reference sequence). V shed 2 bases and J shed 1 base, with 11 bases lying between them. The CDR3 DNA sequence: TGTGCCAGCAGCTTAACGGGGGCCCCGAACACTGAAGCTTTCTTT. This gives the protein CASSLTGAPNTEAFF.

The chain combines TRBV20-1 with TRBJ1-1; D ambiguous. CDR1 is DFQATT, CDR2 SNEGSKA, per germline (reference sequence). V gave up 1 base and J gave up 0 bases, with 9 bases separating them. The CDR3 contains 14 residues. The CDR3 sequence: CSARGDILNTEAFF. The CDR3 nucleotides are TGCAGTGCTAGAGGAGACATTTTGAACACTGAAGCTTTCTTT.

This clonotype was found a few times. The CDR3 is CASNRDTNYGYTF. CDR3 DNA: TGTGCCAGCAACCGGGACACTAACTATGGCTACACCTTC. This chain joins TRBV6-6 and TRBJ1-2; TRBD1 might be the D (6 bases). Germline lookup yields CDR1 MNHNY and CDR2 SVGAGI (reference sequence). V dropped 7 bases and J dropped 0 bases, with 9 bases sitting between them. This CDR3 contains 13 residues.

This clonotype was detected a few times. The rearrangement joins TRBV5-1 to TRBJ1-1, with no clear D. Germline V gives CDR1 SGHRS, CDR2 YFSETQ. V shed 2 bases and J shed 1 base, with 9 bases lying between them. The CDR3 consists of 14 residues. DNA for the CDR3: TGCGCCAGCAGCTTAGGACGGCAGAACACTGAAGCTTTCTTT. Its protein product is CASSLGRQNTEAFF.

This clonotype was observed a handful of times. The rearrangement links TRBV2 to TRBJ2-7, with 10 positions matching TRBD2. V was pared by 0 bases and J by 5 bases, with 1 base of the junction left unmatched. Germline V lookup: CDR1 SNHLY, CDR2 FYNNEI. The CDR3 is made up of 14 amino acids. The CDR3 region is CASSEASGRNEQYF. CDR3 in DNA: TGTGCCAGCAGTGAAGCTAGCGGGAGGAACGAGCAGTACTTC.

The rearrangement links TRBV5-1 to TRBJ1-2, with 8 bases identical to TRBD1. The germline V gene has CDR1 SGHRS and CDR2 YFSETQ. V shed 6 bases and J 9 bases; nucleotides not matched to a gene: 10. The CDR3 loop spans 13 amino acids. The CDR3 region is CASNQLGDRSYTF. CDR3 DNA: TGCGCCAGCAATCAACTGGGGGACAGGAGCTACACCTTC.

This clonotype was counted ten times or more. This sequence joins TRBV9 and TRBJ2-2, with D perhaps matching TRBD1 (6 bases). With 4 bases removed from V and 7 bases from J, the gap between germline ends came to 14 bases. Germline CDR1 reads SGDLS; CDR2 reads YYNGEE. This CDR3 has 14 residues. The CDR3 nucleotides are TGTGCCAGCAGCCTTACAGGGTTGGGCGGGGAGCTGTTTTTT. As protein: CASSLTGLGGELFF.

This clonotype was found a few times. V is TRBV24-1 and J is TRBJ1-2, with unresolved D. V was cut by 5 bases and J by 8 bases, with 17 bases left in between. Germline CDR1 is KGHDR and CDR2 is SFDVKD. The CDR3 length is 14 residues. The CDR3: CATSVGGSGRGYTF. CDR3 sequence (DNA): TGTGCCACCAGTGTTGGAGGGAGCGGGAGAGGCTACACCTTC.

This clonotype was picked up a small number of times. This chain connects TRBV15 to TRBJ2-5, with a weak D call TRBD2 (5 bases). The V end lost 7 bases, the J end lost 5 bases, and 14 bases lay between the germline ends. Germline assignment: CDR1 LNHNV and CDR2 YYDKDF (reference sequence). The length of the CDR3 is 13 residues. DNA for the CDR3: TGTGCCACCAACGGAGAGGGAATGGAGACCCAGTACTTC. This sequence encodes CATNGEGMETQYF.

About this clonotype: This may come from a read error, since a much larger clone is one base off. The chain carries TRBV4-2 and TRBJ1-2; D is uncertain. The germline CDR1 and CDR2 sequences are LGHNA and YNFKEQ. There are 16 residues in the CDR3. The germline V and J ends were trimmed by 1 base and 2 bases, with 14 bases remaining between them. CDR3 in amino acids: CASSQALTSANYGYTF. The CDR3, as DNA: TGTGCCAGCAGCCAAGCCCTGACCTCGGCGAACTATGGCTACACCTTC.

This clonotype was detected a few times. J is TRBJ1-1 and V is TRBV7-8, with TRBD1 as a possible D gene (5 bases). The CDR3 covers 15 residues. Germline CDR1 and CDR2: SGHVS and FQNEAQ. The V gene lost 3 bases and the J gene lost 0 bases, with 11 bases spanning the gap. CDR3 nucleotide sequence: TGTGCCAGCAGCTTTTTGGCAGGGATGAACACTGAAGCTTTCTTT. It yields the protein CASSFLAGMNTEAFF.

V gene TRBV2 combines with J gene TRBJ2-5; 8 positions match TRBD1. This CDR3 has 15 amino acids. V dropped 3 bases and J dropped 2; count of bases not matched to a gene: 5. Per the germline V gene, CDR1 is SNHLY and CDR2 is FYNNEI. The CDR3 region has the DNA TGTGCCAGCAGTGAGGGACAGGCGGGACAAGAGACCCAGTACTTC. This sequence encodes CASSEGQAGQETQYF.

CDR3 sequence (DNA): TGTGGGGTTGGGGACACGAACACCGGGGAGCTGTTTTTT. Protein product: CGVGDTNTGELFF. J is TRBJ2-2 and V is TRBV6-5, with D possibly matching TRBD1 (6 bases). There are 13 residues in the CDR3. Germline CDR1 is MNHEY and CDR2 is SVGAGI.

The chain has TRBV5-1 and TRBJ1-1; D is perhaps TRBD1 (6 bases). The CDR3 runs 14 residues. Per the germline V gene, CDR1 is SGHRS and CDR2 is YFSETQ. The V and J ends lost 4 bases and 1 base respectively, with 11 bases between them. The CDR3 sequence: CASSELGQNTEAFF. CDR3 bases: TGCGCCAGCAGCGAACTGGGACAGAACACTGAAGCTTTCTTT.

Remarks on this clonotype: Compared with germline, one end of the junction differs, possibly owing to a read error. The chain employs TRBV7-9 and TRBJ2-2; D unresolved. Germline loops: CDR1 SEHNR, CDR2 FQNEAQ (reference sequence). This CDR3 comprises 14 residues. The CDR3 DNA follows: TGTGCCAGCAGCTTACTAACGAACATCGGGGAGCTGTTTTTT. Protein: CASSLLTNIGELFF.

The sample holds a few counts of this clonotype. The rearrangement links TRBV27 to TRBJ2-5, with D perhaps matching TRBD1 or TRBD2 (7 bases each). Germline V gene lookup returns CDR1 MNHEY and CDR2 SMNVEV (reference sequence). CDR3 length: 15 amino acids. V was clipped by 5 bases and J by 2 bases, with 15 bases between them. CDR3 amino acids: CASSPGGVVQETQYF. The CDR3 DNA is TGTGCCAGCAGTCCAGGGGGGGTCGTTCAAGAGACCCAGTACTTC.

This clonotype was recorded at least ten times. The chain links TRBV29-1 to TRBJ2-5, with D unresolved. The V end lost 6 bases, the J end lost 4 bases, and 15 bases lay between the germline ends. Germline CDR1 SQVTM, CDR2 ANQGSEA. This CDR3 spans 13 amino acids. CDR3 nucleotide sequence: TGCAGCGTCCTAGGGCTAGGGCGAGAGACCCAGTACTTC. This gives the protein CSVLGLGRETQYF.

A few counts support this clonotype. V usage is TRBV20-1 and J usage is TRBJ2-7; TRBD2 aligns across 7 bases. This CDR3 region has 15 residues. V shed 6 bases and J 1 base; nucleotides not matched to a gene: 12. Per germline, CDR1 DFQATT and CDR2 SNEGSKA (reference sequence). CDR3 sequence (DNA): TGCAGTGCCGTTGATCGGACTAGGAGTTCCTACGAGCAGTACTTC. It is translated as CSAVDRTRSSYEQYF.

The table lists this clonotype with a few counts. The chain joins TRBV29-1 to TRBJ1-2; perhaps TRBD1 as D (5 bases). CDR3 length: 14 amino acids. Germline CDR1 SQVTM, CDR2 ANQGSEA. In DNA form, the CDR3 reads TGCACCATTCTAACGCCACGGGGGAACTATGGCTACACCTTC. As protein: CTILTPRGNYGYTF.

This clonotype occurred a few times. The gene calls are TRBV5-1 and TRBJ2-2, with 12 bases lining up with TRBD2. Unmatched junction bases numbered 4, after V lost 2 bases and J lost 5 bases. The CDR3 has 16 residues. Per germline, CDR1 SGHRS and CDR2 YFSETQ. CDR3 loop: CASSLLAGGKTGELFF. For the CDR3, the DNA is TGCGCCAGCAGCTTACTAGCGGGAGGAAAGACCGGGGAGCTGTTTTTT.

The sample holds a few counts of this clonotype. This sequence joins TRBV5-1 and TRBJ2-2; D remains unclear. The CDR3 extends over 13 amino acids. Germline assignment: CDR1 SGHRS and CDR2 YFSETQ. V gave up 5 bases and J gave up 4 bases, with 9 bases separating them. CDR3 nucleotide sequence: TGCGCCAGCAGTAAGACGACCACCGGGGAGCTGTTTTTT. This codes for CASSKTTTGELFF.

CDR3 DNA: TGTGCCAGCAGTCCTTTTACTAGCGTCCGCACAGATACGCAGTATTTT. Amino acids: CASSPFTSVRTDTQYF. The chain has TRBV6-2 or TRBV6-3 and TRBJ2-3, with TRBD2 matching over 7 bases. CDR1 MNHEY and CDR2 SVGEGT come from the germline V gene. The CDR3 totals 16 residues. J gave up 1 base and V 5 bases, and 9 bases lay outside the gene matches.

This clonotype was counted ten times or more. This chain uses TRBV5-1 with TRBJ2-2, with 10 positions matching TRBD2. Germline CDR1 reads SGHRS; CDR2 reads YFSETQ. With 4 bases clipped from V and 2 bases from J, the junction kept 5 bases outside the gene matches. The CDR3 extends over 16 amino acids. The CDR3 loop reads CASSLLAGDNTGELFF. CDR3 nucleotides: TGCGCCAGCAGCCTGCTAGCGGGAGATAACACCGGGGAGCTGTTTTTT.

The J gene is TRBJ1-4, the V gene TRBV6-1; D gene unclear. CDR3 length: 14 amino acids. Looked up from germline, CDR1 is MNHNS and CDR2 is SASEGT. The V and J ends lost 6 bases and 0 bases respectively, with 8 bases between them. CDR3 DNA sequence: TGTGCCAGCAGCCTCACAGCAACTAATGAAAAACTGTTTTTT. It yields the protein CASSLTATNEKLFF.

Comments on this clonotype: A much larger clone lies one base from this, so it may be a read error. Here the CDR3 reads CSARLGGWGSEQFF. The DNA for the CDR3 is TGCAGTGCTAGGTTGGGAGGTTGGGGCAGTGAGCAGTTCTTC. The chain joins TRBV20-1 to TRBJ2-1, with D perhaps TRBD2 (6 bases). The CDR3 has 14 amino acids. V dropped 3 bases and J dropped 9 bases, with 18 bases sitting between them. The germline CDR1 and CDR2 sequences are DFQATT and SNEGSKA (reference sequence).

This chain uses TRBV7-2 with TRBJ2-1, with 8 bases matching TRBD1. The CDR3 sequence is 14 residues long. Germline lookup yields CDR1 SGHTA and CDR2 FQGNSA. The J segment lost 7 bases and the V segment lost 4 bases, leaving 6 bases of the junction unmatched. This chain's CDR3 is CASSSRQGRNEQFF. In DNA, the CDR3 is TGTGCCAGCAGCTCCCGACAGGGGCGGAATGAGCAGTTCTTC.

J is TRBJ1-4 and V is TRBV25-1; D unresolved. V was clipped by 3 bases and J by 4 bases, with 12 bases between them. This CDR3 has 15 residues. The germline V gene has CDR1 MGHDK and CDR2 SYGVNS. The CDR3 region has the DNA TGTGCCAGCAGTGACACACAGCACCTTAATGAAAAACTGTTTTTT. It codes for CASSDTQHLNEKLFF.